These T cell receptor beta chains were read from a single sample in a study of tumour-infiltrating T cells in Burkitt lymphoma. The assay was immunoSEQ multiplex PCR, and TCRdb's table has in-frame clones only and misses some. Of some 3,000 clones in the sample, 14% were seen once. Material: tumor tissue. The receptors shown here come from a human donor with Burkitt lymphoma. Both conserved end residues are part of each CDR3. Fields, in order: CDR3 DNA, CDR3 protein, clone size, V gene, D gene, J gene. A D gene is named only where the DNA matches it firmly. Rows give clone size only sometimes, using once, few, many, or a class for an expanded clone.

TGTGCCAGCAGTGACACTCACAGACCGTTGAACACTGAAGCTTTCTTT	CASSDTHRPLNTEAFF	few	TRBV6-4	-	TRBJ1-1
TGTGCCTGGAGTCCCCTAGGGGGGCCCCTTGACTATGGCTACACCTTC	CAWSPLGGPLDYGYTF	-	TRBV30	-	TRBJ1-2
TGCGCCAGCAGCCAAGATTTGGACTTCTCCTACGAGCAGTACTTC	CASSQDLDFSYEQYF	few	TRBV4-3	-	TRBJ2-7
TGTGCCAGCAGCGTAGCTGCGGGAGAGACCTACGAGCAGTACTTC	CASSVAAGETYEQYF	-	TRBV9	TRBD2	TRBJ2-7
TGTGCCAGCAGCCCACGACTAGCTCTCGCAGATATGCAGTATTTT	CASSPRLALADMQYF	-	TRBV4-2	TRBD2	TRBJ2-3
TGTGCCAGCAGCCCCATGTCGGGAGAGACCCAGTACTTC	CASSPMSGETQYF	few	TRBV7-2	-	TRBJ2-5
TGTGCCAGCAGGAACAGGGCTAGCACAGATACGCAGTATTTT	CASRNRASTDTQYF	-	TRBV6-5	-	TRBJ2-3
TGTGCCAGCAGCGTGGGGGCTAGCGGGGTACAGGGGCAGTTCTTC	CASSVGASGVQGQFF	few	TRBV9	TRBD2	TRBJ2-1
TGTGCCAGCAGCTTCGGAGGGCCCGGGGAGCTGTTTTTT	CASSFGGPGELFF	-	TRBV11-3	-	TRBJ2-2
TGTGCCAGCAGTGAGGGGACAGGTGATAATTCACCCCTCCACTTT	CASSEGTGDNSPLHF	few	TRBV2	TRBD1	TRBJ1-6
TGCGCCAGCAGCCAACGGACAGGGAGGGAGCAGTACTTC	CASSQRTGREQYF	-	TRBV4-3	TRBD1	TRBJ2-7
TGCGCCAGCAGCCACCTAGCGGGAGGGCCAAATGAGCAGTTCTTC	CASSHLAGGPNEQFF	few	TRBV4-1	TRBD2	TRBJ2-1
TGTGCCAGCAGCTTAGCAGGGGGCGCGGAGCAGCCCCAGCATTTT	CASSLAGGAEQPQHF	-	TRBV7-2	TRBD1	TRBJ1-5
TGTGCCAGCAGTTACACACTAGCGGGGTCCTACAATGAGCAGTTCTTC	CASSYTLAGSYNEQFF	-	TRBV7-3	TRBD2	TRBJ2-1
TGTGCCAGCAGTGATGTGGGACTAGCGGGAGGAGAGACCCAGTACTTC	CASSDVGLAGGETQYF	few	TRBV6-1	TRBD2	TRBJ2-5
TGTGCCAGCAGTTACTCCTCCTCCTACGAGCAGTACTTC	CASSYSSSYEQYF	-	TRBV6-5	-	TRBJ2-7
TGCAGTGCTAGGGGGGGGGTCGCTTTCTTT	CSARGGVAFF	-	TRBV20-1	-	TRBJ1-1
TGTGCCAGCAGCACCCGGGAGCGGGGGCAGGCCTACAATGAGCAGTTCTTC	CASSTRERGQAYNEQFF	few	TRBV7-9	TRBD2	TRBJ2-1
TGTGCCAGCAGTGGGGGGGGATTCGGAAACACCATATATTTT	CASSGGGFGNTIYF	few	TRBV28	-	TRBJ1-3
TGCAGCGTTGAAGTATGGGCGGGCGACTATGGCTACACCTTC	CSVEVWAGDYGYTF	few	TRBV29-1	-	TRBJ1-2
TGTGCCAGCAGCTTAACGACTGACAGCTCCTACGAGCAGTACTTC	CASSLTTDSSYEQYF	-	TRBV7-3	-	TRBJ2-7
TGTGCCAGCAGTCGACCGGGACAGGTTTACGGGACCCAGTACTTC	CASSRPGQVYGTQYF	-	TRBV28	TRBD1	TRBJ2-5
TGTGCCAGCAGCCGAGGGGTGTTAGAGACCCAGTACTTC	CASSRGVLETQYF	few	TRBV7-2	-	TRBJ2-5
TGTGCCAGCAGCTTAGTTACGGGAGGGAGGGCAGATACGCAGTATTTT	CASSLVTGGRADTQYF	few	TRBV11-2	TRBD2	TRBJ2-3
TGCGCCAGCAGCCAAGATCCGAGGACAGATACGCAGTATTTT	CASSQDPRTDTQYF	few	TRBV4-3	-	TRBJ2-3